This is a list of T cell receptor beta chains from one sample in a study of identical twins. TCRdb re-analysed the 5' RACE reads in MiXCR, keeping a single row per CDR3 protein. Of 1.5 million to 2 million distinct CDR3 sequences in the sample, roughly a third were seen once. The sequenced material came from cord blood. These receptors all come from a newborn girl in good health. Both conserved end residues are part of each CDR3. The order of the fields is CDR3 protein, J gene, V gene.

CDR3 protein: CASSHLQADTGELFF
J gene: TRBJ2-2
V gene: TRBV27

CDR3 protein: CASKYPGNYGYTF
J gene: TRBJ1-2
V gene: TRBV27

CDR3 protein: CASRSGLQMNTEAFF
J gene: TRBJ1-1
V gene: TRBV12-3/TRBV12-4

CDR3 protein: CSVGPGQGAAEAFF
J gene: TRBJ1-1
V gene: TRBV29-1

CDR3 protein: CAGSGGLAGGTYNEQFF
J gene: TRBJ2-1
V gene: TRBV2

CDR3 protein: CASNSRERTKSGANVLTF
J gene: TRBJ2-6
V gene: TRBV13

CDR3 protein: CASSGSGFYNEQFF
J gene: TRBJ2-1
V gene: TRBV7-2

CDR3 protein: CASSATSGGVYVEQYF
J gene: TRBJ2-7
V gene: TRBV7-2

CDR3 protein: CAGQGLGTDTQYF
J gene: TRBJ2-3
V gene: TRBV6-1

CDR3 protein: CASSEWGLERGNEQYF
J gene: TRBJ2-7
V gene: TRBV6-1

CDR3 protein: CSARGFGRGPYEQYF
J gene: TRBJ2-7
V gene: TRBV20-1

CDR3 protein: CASSLRNSDSGNPYEQYF
J gene: TRBJ2-7
V gene: TRBV11-1

CDR3 protein: CSAREGPGYEQYF
J gene: TRBJ2-7
V gene: TRBV20-1

CDR3 protein: CSARDRERTEAFF
J gene: TRBJ1-1
V gene: TRBV20-1

CDR3 protein: CASSQGWSVQETQYF
J gene: TRBJ2-5
V gene: TRBV4-1

CDR3 protein: CSAREVSGDGYTF
J gene: TRBJ1-2
V gene: TRBV20-1

CDR3 protein: CSVGRRRPGTSGRPEISDTQYF
J gene: TRBJ2-3
V gene: TRBV29-1

CDR3 protein: CASRSGSLCGYF
J gene: TRBJ2-5
V gene: TRBV6-9

CDR3 protein: CSASGEGAHQPQHF
J gene: TRBJ1-5
V gene: TRBV20-1

CDR3 protein: CSARSRTGTYNSPLHF
J gene: TRBJ1-6
V gene: TRBV20-1

CDR3 protein: CASSSPRGGKTQYF
J gene: TRBJ2-5
V gene: TRBV11-2

CDR3 protein: CASSSRPAGFVTDTQYF
J gene: TRBJ2-3
V gene: TRBV6-6

CDR3 protein: CASSQGLAGPNEQFF
J gene: TRBJ2-1
V gene: TRBV4-1

CDR3 protein: CATARSRETSREQFF
J gene: TRBJ2-1
V gene: TRBV24-1

CDR3 protein: CSVVWGPRDEQYF
J gene: TRBJ2-7
V gene: TRBV29-1

CDR3 protein: CASSQVTKGANVLTF
J gene: TRBJ2-6
V gene: TRBV3-1

CDR3 protein: CASSLWPGQGTKNIQYF
J gene: TRBJ2-4
V gene: TRBV28

CDR3 protein: CASSFKAGYGEQFF
J gene: TRBJ2-1
V gene: TRBV11-2

CDR3 protein: CSVDSLSSYNEQFF
J gene: TRBJ2-1
V gene: TRBV29-1

CDR3 protein: CASSQDLGAELREKLFF
J gene: TRBJ1-4
V gene: TRBV4-1

CDR3 protein: CASSQPLGARYNEQFF
J gene: TRBJ2-1
V gene: TRBV4-1

CDR3 protein: CASSPRGSEAFF
J gene: TRBJ1-1
V gene: TRBV6-5

CDR3 protein: CSARGPGLSYEQYF
J gene: TRBJ2-7
V gene: TRBV20-1

CDR3 protein: CASSLASTSTDTQYF
J gene: TRBJ2-3
V gene: TRBV12-3/TRBV12-4

CDR3 protein: CAWSKDRDTEAFF
J gene: TRBJ1-1
V gene: TRBV30

CDR3 protein: CASGFQGAYEQYF
J gene: NA
V gene: TRBV12-3/TRBV12-4

CDR3 protein: CASSLGADSEAFF
J gene: TRBJ1-1
V gene: TRBV5-4

CDR3 protein: CASSHRHEQYF
J gene: TRBJ2-7
V gene: TRBV12-3/TRBV12-4

CDR3 protein: CASSPGVTAKNIQYF
J gene: TRBJ2-4
V gene: TRBV27

CDR3 protein: CASSLASASGRSDTQYF
J gene: TRBJ2-3
V gene: TRBV5-1

CDR3 protein: CASSQDLGQNYGYTF
J gene: TRBJ1-2
V gene: TRBV3-1

CDR3 protein: CASSQARDNYNEQFF
J gene: TRBJ2-1
V gene: TRBV4-2

CDR3 protein: CASRKTDNYGYTF
J gene: TRBJ1-2
V gene: TRBV6-1

CDR3 protein: CASSPRRTVYGYTF
J gene: TRBJ1-2
V gene: TRBV27

CDR3 protein: CASSETGQGKPPSEAFF
J gene: TRBJ1-1
V gene: TRBV6-1

CDR3 protein: CASSLGAGDTTDTQYF
J gene: TRBJ2-3
V gene: TRBV5-1

CDR3 protein: CASSLDSMNTEAFF
J gene: TRBJ1-1
V gene: TRBV5-1

CDR3 protein: CASSSIGRGYIDTQYF
J gene: TRBJ2-3
V gene: TRBV7-2

CDR3 protein: CASRPPGLATYNEQYF
J gene: TRBJ2-7
V gene: TRBV4-1

CDR3 protein: CASMASGVGTQYF
J gene: TRBJ2-3
V gene: TRBV7-8

CDR3 protein: CASSYRSRDSNQPQHF
J gene: TRBJ1-5
V gene: TRBV2

CDR3 protein: CAIGTPLAGAPSSYEQYF
J gene: TRBJ2-7
V gene: TRBV10-3

CDR3 protein: CASSEDWDRGGETQYF
J gene: TRBJ2-5
V gene: TRBV6-1

CDR3 protein: CSARIARGGCMCQPQHF
J gene: TRBJ1-5
V gene: TRBV20-1